Below, one T cell receptor beta chain is given with its context. The data were taken from a study of control samples from healthy donors and cancer patients. Using immunoSEQ multiplex PCR, the repertoire was profiled, and TCRdb retains in-frame clones only, with some absent. The table lists around 180,000 clones, under 95% of them singletons. The CDR3 contains 13 residues. Germline CDR1 reads SGHTA; CDR2 reads FQGTGA. V lost 2 bases to trimming and J lost 7 bases, with 6 bases between them. Sequences were obtained from blood. This clonotype was obtained from a woman between 18 and 29 years old in good health. The rearrangement uses TRBV7-3 and TRBJ1-6; D remains unclear. The CDR3, as DNA: TGTGCCAGCAGCTTACAGCCAAATTCACCCCTCCACTTT. Translated: CASSLQPNSPLHF. Using reference TRBV7-3 and TRBJ1-6 for the parts outside the CDR3, the full variable domain is GAGVSQTPSNKVTEKGKYVELRCDPISGHTALYWYRQSLGQGPEFLIYFQGTGAADDSGLPNDRFFAVRPEGSVSTLKIQRTERGDSAVYLCASSLQPNSPLHFGNGTRLTVT.